Below, 7 T cell receptor beta chains from the same sample are listed, as sequenced in a study of shared clonotypes between healthy human individuals. TCRdb's copy holds only in-frame clones and misses some; the assay was immunoSEQ multiplex PCR. The sample records 2 million to 2.5 million clones, more than 90% being singletons. The source material was naive CD4+ T cells sorted from blood. Subset described: CD45RA+ positively selected. These receptors were taken from a young man in good health.

This clone was picked up one time. This chain connects TRBV5-1 to TRBJ2-5; 7 nucleotides match TRBD1. This CDR3 spans 16 amino acids. The J segment lost 2 bases and the V segment lost 4 bases, leaving 11 bases of the junction unmatched. Germline V gives CDR1 SGHRS, CDR2 YFSETQ. CDR3 in amino acids: CASSLFTGVRQETQYF. The CDR3 bases are TGCGCCAGCAGCCTATTCACAGGGGTTCGGCAAGAGACCCAGTACTTC.

Turning to this clone: Other DNA variants within this sample encode the same CDR3. CDR3 amino acids: CASSLDRVYTEAFF. CDR3 in DNA: TGTGCCAGCAGTCTCGACAGGGTATACACTGAAGCTTTCTTT. The chain carries TRBV6-5 and TRBJ1-1; TRBD1 matches at 7 bases. The germline CDR1 and CDR2 sequences are MNHEY and SVGAGI. V lost 5 bases to trimming and J lost 3 bases; unmatched junction nucleotides: 6. The CDR3 covers 14 residues.

CDR3 loop: CASSLWEGSSGANVLTF. CDR3 bases: TGTGCCAGCAGTTTATGGGAGGGAAGCTCTGGGGCCAACGTCCTGACTTTC. V usage is TRBV28 and J usage is TRBJ2-6, with D perhaps TRBD2 (6 bases). V was shortened by 0 bases and J by 0 bases, with 9 bases between the two germline ends. This CDR3 comprises 17 residues. The germline V gene encodes CDR1 MDHEN and CDR2 SYDVKM.

This clone was seen a single time. The chain combines TRBV2 with TRBJ2-1, with D perhaps assigned TRBD1 or TRBD2 (5 bases each). The germline gives CDR1 SNHLY, CDR2 FYNNEI. V gave up 3 bases and J gave up 7 bases, with 13 bases separating them. This CDR3 is built from 14 residues. CDR3 amino acids: CASSDWDLPNEQFF. The CDR3 nucleotides are TGTGCCAGCAGTGACTGGGACCTTCCAAATGAGCAGTTCTTC.

This clone was counted once. The gene calls are TRBV2 and TRBJ1-1; 7 nucleotides line up with TRBD1. Germline V lookup: CDR1 SNHLY, CDR2 FYNNEI. The junction had 5 bases not matched to a gene; V was cut back by 4 bases and J by 0 bases. The CDR3 contains 15 residues. CDR3 sequence (DNA): TGTGCCAGCAGTGGGACAGGAAAGTTGAACACTGAAGCTTTCTTT. Encoded protein: CASSGTGKLNTEAFF.

This chain joins TRBV2 and TRBJ2-7, with a weak D call TRBD1 (5 bases). Trimming took 2 bases from V and 2 from J, leaving 10 bases between them. Germline values: CDR1 SNHLY, CDR2 FYNNEI. The length of the CDR3 is 14 residues. In DNA, the CDR3 is TGTGCCAGCAGTGAATTAAGGGGAACCTACGAGCAGTACTTC. Translated: CASSELRGTYEQYF.

As to this clone: Other nucleotide sequences from this sample produce the same CDR3. The chain couples TRBV30 to TRBJ2-2, with D unresolved. CDR3 length: 12 residues. V lost 3 bases and J lost 5, with 7 bases in between. From germline, CDR1 is GTSNPN and CDR2 SVGIG (reference sequence). The CDR3: CAWSPRTGELFF. The DNA for the CDR3 is TGTGCCTGGAGCCCCCGAACCGGGGAGCTGTTTTTT.